The 9 T cell receptor beta chains below come from one sample, sequenced in a study of T-cell reconstitution after alpha-beta-depleted transplantation in children. For TCRbeta, the library was prepared with unique molecular identifiers. TCRdb re-analysed the PCR reads in MiXCR, keeping a single row per CDR3 protein. Here the sample spans 350,000 to 400,000 distinct CDR3 sequences, 13% being singletons. Specimen: PBMCs, collected from the stem cell graft. The receptors were sampled from a human donor who donated a stem cell graft to a child with Fanconi anemia.

This clonotype was counted between two and nine times. The chain uses TRBV4-1 and TRBJ2-7; maybe TRBD1 (6 bases). The CDR3 totals 14 residues. The germline gives CDR1 MGHRA, CDR2 YSYEKL. V was cut by 4 bases and J by 5 bases, with 15 bases left in between. CDR3 amino acids: CASSPLTGVHEQYF. The CDR3 region has the DNA TGCGCCAGCAGCCCCTTGACAGGTGTCCACGAGCAGTACTTC.

This chain links TRBV7-2 with TRBJ2-7; D is undetermined. V dropped 5 bases and J dropped 0 bases, with 11 bases sitting between them. Per germline, CDR1 SGHTA and CDR2 FQGNSA. The CDR3 loop spans 14 amino acids. Here the CDR3 DNA reads TGTGCCAGCAGCCTGGGGTCAAGCTCCTACGAGCAGTACTTC. This translates into CASSLGSSSYEQYF.

The J gene is TRBJ1-1, the V gene TRBV5-1; 7 nucleotides agree with TRBD1. After removal of 0 bases from V and 6 bases from J, the junction contained 5 bases not matched to a gene. The CDR3 has 14 amino acids. CDR1 SGHRS and CDR2 YFSETQ come from the germline V gene. CDR3 coding DNA: TGCGCCAGCAGCTTGGATCCCGGGACAGCTGAAGCTTTCTTT. This sequence encodes CASSLDPGTAEAFF.

The sample holds many counts of this clonotype. The chain recombines TRBV12-3 or TRBV12-4 with TRBJ2-2; no definite D call. The V and J ends lost 9 bases and 0 bases respectively, with 14 bases between them. The CDR3 spans 15 residues. CDR3 coding DNA: TGTGCCAGTAAACCCCAGCCCGCGAACACCGGGGAGCTGTTTTTT. Its protein product is CASKPQPANTGELFF.

The chain employs TRBV6-2 or TRBV6-3 and TRBJ2-7; D is possibly TRBD1 (6 bases). The V gene's germline CDR1 is MNHEY and CDR2 SVGEGT. The CDR3 runs to 13 residues. Trimming removed 6 bases at V and 7 bases at J, with 16 bases between. CDR3 DNA sequence: TGTGCCAGCAGGACAGGATCCTCATGGGAGCAGTACTTC. It translates to CASRTGSSWEQYF.

The chain carries TRBV9 and TRBJ1-3; the D gene is possibly TRBD1 (5 bases). This CDR3 has 15 amino acids. From germline, CDR1 is SGDLS and CDR2 YYNGEE. V shed 2 bases and J shed 2 bases, with 11 bases lying between them. In nucleotides, the CDR3 is TGTGCCAGCAGCGTGGGACTGAACCCTGGAAACACCATATATTTT. It specifies CASSVGLNPGNTIYF.

V and J are TRBV12-3 or TRBV12-4 and TRBJ2-3, with TRBD2 identical over 10 bases. V was pared by 7 bases and J by 1 base, with 14 bases of the junction left unmatched. CDR3 length: 18 residues. DNA of the CDR3: TGTGCCAGCACCCCTAGGAGCGGGGGGGCGTCCCGCACAGATACGCAGTATTTT. Encoded protein: CASTPRSGGASRTDTQYF.

This clonotype was detected only a few times. The V and J genes are TRBV18 and TRBJ2-7, with D possibly being TRBD2 (6 bases). The V end lost 6 bases, the J end lost 6 bases, and 18 bases lay between the germline ends. Germline values: CDR1 KGHSH, CDR2 LQKENI. This CDR3 has 14 residues. CDR3 nucleotides: TGTGCCAGCTCGCCTCTCCGGGGGTCAGTCGAGCAGTACTTC. Translated, it gives CASSPLRGSVEQYF.

V is TRBV28 and J is TRBJ2-3, with unresolved D. Trimming pared 5 bases from V and 0 bases from J, leaving 12 bases between. Per the germline V gene, CDR1 is MDHEN and CDR2 is SYDVKM. This CDR3 comprises 15 residues. CDR3 sequence (DNA): TGTGCCAGCAGTCTGCAGTTGACTAGCACAGATACGCAGTATTTT. Its translation: CASSLQLTSTDTQYF. The full variable domain, with the rest looked up from reference TRBV28 and TRBJ2-3, is DVKVTQSSRYLVKRTGEKVFLECVQDMDHENMFWYRQDPGLGLRLIYFSYDVKMKEKGDIPEGYSVSREKKERFSLILESASTNQTSMYLCASSLQLTSTDTQYFGPGTRLTVL.